This TCR beta chain emerged from a study of cytomegalovirus exposure and HLA in healthy donors (dated by TCRdb to 2015 to 2018). Describing the broader study: In an earlier analysis of under 750 of the donors, less than 350 Gb of sequence data and 90 million to 130 million unique TCR beta sequences from 150 million to 200 million T cells were reported. Rather than drawing on any new phenotypic data, the later analysis identified candidate immune exposures from TCR beta sequences and the way those sequences occurred across donors. The study aimed to test whether cataloging public T cell receptors could reveal signatures of past pathogen exposure. Four or five DR-DQ haplotypes were treated as single units for association and clustering because of strong linkage in the cohort. The number of typed donors differed by locus: about 620-630 for A, B, C, DRB1 and DQB1; about 520 for DQA1; approximately 600 for DPA1; and some 450 for DPB1. Donor age, sex, ethnicity and CMV serostatus were collected together with the repertoire data. Along with the roughly 700-subject first cohort, a separate validation cohort of over 90 different subjects was used. Among the roughly 400 genotyped donors, around 81% belonged to the genetic ancestry cluster associated with self-reported Caucasian donors. In an earlier analysis of several hundred of the donors, high-throughput TCR beta sequencing was used to judge whether each TCR beta V gene segment behaved as functional or pseudogenic. Every repertoire in the discovery cohort had been generated on one and the same sequencing platform. The study used immunosequencing to profile the T cell repertoires of 600 to 850 subjects and linked those repertoires to cytomegalovirus serostatus. High-throughput TCR immunosequencing, statistical association of individual TCRs with disease status, and machine learning were combined to predict cytomegalovirus infection status. A later analysis re-examined previously published TCR beta repertoires from just over 650 donors and added high-resolution HLA genotyping to investigate patterns of TCR occurrence. Genome-wide SNP genotypes for about 65% of the 666 donors were used in a later genetic analysis, which treated that subset as a discovery cohort. An early release covering some 640 HLA-typed donors comprised 300 to 350 gigabases of sequencing data and some 79 million unique TCR sequences. Both class I and class II loci were covered by HLA typing, at four-digit resolution. Among some 400 genotyped donors of the cohort, an average of about 220,000 unique TCR beta nucleotide sequences was sequenced per donor, of which about 19% were non-productive. The research as a whole found: A later analysis found that most CMV-associated TCR beta chains appeared HLA-restricted, with HLA associations seemingly driven largely by CMV exposure. In both the original and validation cohorts, the classifier was reported to diagnose cytomegalovirus status with high specificity and sensitivity. Immune exposure information for the cohort was limited to CMV serostatus. Because some donors lacked HLA typing at each locus, the association tests relied only on the typed subset. The authors suggested that the approach could potentially be generalized to other disease states and immunological phenotypes. The earlier analysis of approximately 560 of the donors excluded seventeen rarely observed V segments, including chromosome 9 orphons, because counts were too low. Correlated functional status among segregating V segments might reflect linkage disequilibrium, but an unknown experimental factor could not be ruled out. In a later analysis, HLA-associated TCR beta chains were found to be more clonally expanded and to have lower generation probabilities than equally common non-associated chains. A further reported finding was that TCR beta sequences accurately predicted the HLA-A and HLA-B alleles for most subjects in the first cohort. Some IMGT-functional V segments, including TRBV6-2 and TRBV6-3, could not be told apart with the 87-base-pair reads, so those segments were excluded. An association between a missense DCLRE1C variant and V-gene and J-gene trimming of TCR beta chains was found in a later genetic analysis and replicated in an independent cohort. When HLA alleles, especially DR and DQ, strongly co-occurred, TCR associations were difficult to assign to individual alleles. In this cohort, only TCR beta chains were sequenced, and detectable features were limited by the absence of alpha or paired-chain data. In a later analysis, around 17,000 TCR beta sequences were associated with specific HLA alleles at a false discovery rate of 0.05. A few of the identified cytomegalovirus-associated TCR beta chains were confirmed in vitro to be specific for cytomegalovirus antigens. A later genetic analysis reported fewer N-insertions in productive TCRs among donors in an Asian-associated ancestry cluster than the approximately 670-donor mean. Most TCR sequences were observed very rarely across donors, whereas some public TCRs were present in many individuals. In a later analysis, TCR association rates were found to vary across HLA loci, with the most associated TCRs seen for DRB1 alleles and the fewest for HLA-C alleles. A cluster of highly shared sequence variants was judged likely to be a technical artifact of the sequencing pipeline. In a later analysis, several top co-occurrence clusters were reported to appear linked to parvovirus B19, influenza, CMV and Epstein-Barr virus. The presence/absence analyses assumed that sequencing depth was roughly uniform across donors, and that assumption may not be true. A total of 150 to 200 TCR beta chains were listed by the study as associated with cytomegalovirus. In an earlier analysis of some 640 of the donors, most TCR beta V segments were observed in productive rearrangements about 90% or about 30% of the time, broadly matching IMGT annotations.

In total, 500 to 700 healthy bone marrow donors made up the cohort. At the time of sampling, every cohort member was nominally healthy, though immune exposures that went unrecorded were likely present. The donor was CMV seronegative and belonged to the group of 352 seronegative cohort members. Each donor provided a peripheral blood sample, and peripheral blood mononuclear cells were used for TCR beta sequencing. Genomic DNA extraction from the blood cell samples was performed with the Qiagen DNeasy Blood Extraction Kit. Library method: the immunoSEQ multiplex PCR assay. A mixture of 60 forward primers for TCR Vbeta segments and 13 reverse primers for TCR Jbeta segments was used in the multiplex PCR. The CDR3 region of rearranged TCR beta genes was amplified from genomic DNA by a multiplex PCR assay. Amplified TCR beta libraries were sequenced as 87-base-pair reads on the Illumina HiSeq System. The authors' analysis ran thus. A later analysis counted 65 million to 90 million unique TCR beta chains across the roughly 700 repertoires, and 10 million to 12 million of these chains were shared by at least two donors. Raw reads were error-corrected and collapsed into unique sequences by a nearest-neighbor algorithm in which closely related sequences were merged to remove PCR and sequencing errors. CDR3 sequences were aligned to IMGT reference sequences to assign V, D and J gene segments. Each retained sequence needed at least a six-nucleotide match to both a V gene segment and a J gene segment. A rearrangement counted as productive if the CDR3 had no stop codons and remained in frame with V and J, and every other rearrangement counted as non-productive. CDR3 was defined according to IMGT convention as the region running from the second conserved V-encoded cysteine to the conserved J-encoded phenylalanine. In an earlier analysis of more than 550 of the donors, sequences lacking an unambiguous match to a single V gene segment were excluded. An earlier analysis of around 600 of the donors classified V segments as functional when productive rearrangements were above 56.7% and as segregating when the standard deviation between donors was above 5%. A statistical classification framework was built to diagnose cytomegalovirus status from the catalog of TCR beta chain sequences. V and J gene assignment, in a later analysis, came from comparing TCR nucleotide sequences with IMGT/GENE-DB human TR gene sequences. Using the TCRdist pipeline, a later analysis assigned CDR3 sequences along with most-parsimonious VDJ recombination scenarios. In a later analysis, each TCR beta chain was defined by its CDR3 amino acid sequence together with its V-gene family, and reads without a unique V-gene family were excluded. To address suspected cross-contamination and a sequencing artifact, a later analysis removed a few hundred highly shared, low-generation-probability nucleotide sequences. In a later analysis, a clonal expansion index was calculated for each public chain from normalized within-repertoire ranks of inferred template counts. Generation probabilities in a later analysis came from a VDJ recombination model fitted to out-of-frame rearrangements, and those results were checked against IGoR. In a later analysis, hypergeometric tests were used to score TCR-TCR, TCR-HLA and TCR-CMV co-occurrence, with a repertoire-size bias correction applied to TCR pairs. To estimate false discovery rates, a later analysis permuted the HLA or CMV assignments 20 times. In a later analysis, co-occurring TCRs were grouped using DBSCAN, with TCRdist sequence similarity added in when clustering inside HLA-allele-positive subsets. Repertoires with fewer than 30,000 or more than 120,000 public chains, plus five repertoires with anomalous nucleotide sharing, were excluded from co-occurrence clustering. TCRdb carries this immuneACCESS record with in-frame sequences only. Its versions omit some clonotypes, under half of them owing to an unresolved V gene in the studies checked, with the rest unexplained. V, J and clone size are those of that table, while D and trimming were read from the DNA. The sample's table lists a count of about 60,000 clones. More than 2% of the sample is held by the ten biggest clonotypes.

In the germline V gene (reference sequence), CDR1 corresponds to SGHNT and CDR2 to YYREEE. The CDR3 runs 14 residues from the cysteine to the phenylalanine. CDR3 DNA is the only sequence kept; it has 42 bases, read in frame from the first base. Trimmed from V: 4 bases; trimmed from J: 4 bases; junction bases lacking a gene match: 7. Of note for this clone: It lacks a known antigen.

This sequence uses TRBV5-4 and TRBJ1-2; 7 bases in the middle match TRBD1. Sample: PBMCs. This TCR was sampled from a woman under 30 in good health and CMV-seronegative. The CDR3 amino acid sequence is: CASSITGVIYGYTF. At the DNA level, the sequence is TGTGCCAGCAGCATCACAGGGGTGATCTATGGCTACACCTTC. The full variable domain, completed from the reference TRBV5-4 and TRBJ1-2 proteins outside the CDR3, reads ETGVTQSPTHLIKTRGQQVTLRCSSQSGHNTVSWYQQALGQGPQFIFQYYREEENGRGNFPPRFSGLQFPNYSSELNVNALELDDSALYLCASSITGVIYGYTFGSGTRLTVV.